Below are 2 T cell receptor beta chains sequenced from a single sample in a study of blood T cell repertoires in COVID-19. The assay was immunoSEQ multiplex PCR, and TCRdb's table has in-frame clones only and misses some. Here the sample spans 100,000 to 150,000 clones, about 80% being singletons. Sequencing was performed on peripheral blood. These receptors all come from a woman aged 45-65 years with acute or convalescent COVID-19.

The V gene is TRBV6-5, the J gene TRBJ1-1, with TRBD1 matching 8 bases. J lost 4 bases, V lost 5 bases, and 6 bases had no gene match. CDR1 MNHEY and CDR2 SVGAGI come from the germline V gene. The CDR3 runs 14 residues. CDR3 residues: CASSPSTGGTEAFF. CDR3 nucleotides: TGTGCCAGCAGTCCTTCTACAGGGGGCACTGAAGCTTTCTTT.

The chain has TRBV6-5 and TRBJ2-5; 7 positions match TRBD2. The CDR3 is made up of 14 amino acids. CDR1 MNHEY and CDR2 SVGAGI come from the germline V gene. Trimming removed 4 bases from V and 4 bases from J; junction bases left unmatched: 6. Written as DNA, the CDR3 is TGTGCCAGCAGTTCTACCGGACTAGGAGAGACCCAGTACTTC. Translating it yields CASSSTGLGETQYF.